The clone carrying this T cell receptor beta chain was counted once. Its specificity is unknown. The record originates from a study of cytomegalovirus exposure and HLA in healthy donors. Turning to the study itself: A subsequent analysis reported that the roughly 120 validation repertoires were produced on the same platform that had also been used for the roughly 670 first-cohort repertoires. Study outcomes and limitations: CMV antigen specificity was confirmed in vitro for a few CMV-associated chains. According to a subsequent analysis, TCR clusters from the first cohort were inclined to appear together in the 130 or so validation repertoires. There were about 160 TCR beta chains listed as cytomegalovirus-associated.

With 0 bases removed from V and 4 bases from J, the gap between germline ends came to 20 bases. Germline V gene lookup returns CDR1 SGDLS and CDR2 YYNGEE. The CDR3 totals 18 residues. Sequencing used immunoSEQ multiplex PCR; TCRdb keeps in-frame clones, though not all of them. Of under 85,000 clones in the sample, approximately 93% were seen once. The material sequenced was PBMCs. The V call is TRBV9, the J call TRBJ1-3; D perhaps matches TRBD1 (5 bases). The TCR was taken from a woman between 18 and 30 years old in good health and CMV-seropositive. CDR3 protein: CASSVDFWGGAGGNTIYF. CDR3 nucleotides: TGTGCCAGCAGCGTAGATTTCTGGGGAGGGGCCGGAGGAAACACCATATATTTT.